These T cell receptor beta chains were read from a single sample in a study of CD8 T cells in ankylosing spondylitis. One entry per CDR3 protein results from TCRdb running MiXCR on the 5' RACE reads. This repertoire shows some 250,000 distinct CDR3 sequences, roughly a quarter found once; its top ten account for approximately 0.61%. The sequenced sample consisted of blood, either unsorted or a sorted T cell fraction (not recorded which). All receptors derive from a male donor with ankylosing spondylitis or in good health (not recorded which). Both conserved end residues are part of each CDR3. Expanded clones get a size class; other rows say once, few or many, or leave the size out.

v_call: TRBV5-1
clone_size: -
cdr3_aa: CASSSPGQAKETQYF

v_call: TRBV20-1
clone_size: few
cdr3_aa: CSALAGLTYEQYF

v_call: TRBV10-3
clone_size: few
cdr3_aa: CAISESWFGGTYGYTF

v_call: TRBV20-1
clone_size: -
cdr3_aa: CSADNRGRSYEQYF

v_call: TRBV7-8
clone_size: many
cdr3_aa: CAHSRVNTEAFF

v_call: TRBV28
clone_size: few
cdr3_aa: CASRDYTRDLQPQHF

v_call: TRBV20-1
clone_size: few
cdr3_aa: CSASGDFRTSGYNEQFF

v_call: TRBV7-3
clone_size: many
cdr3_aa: CASSQGSQETQYF

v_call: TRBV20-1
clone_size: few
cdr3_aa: CSAGLKAGGAYEQYF

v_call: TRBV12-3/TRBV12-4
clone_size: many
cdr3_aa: CASSFRGSSYNEQFF

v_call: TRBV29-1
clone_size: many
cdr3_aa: CSAPGQDQETQYF

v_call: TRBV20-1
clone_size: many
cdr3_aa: CSARDGLIYNEQFF

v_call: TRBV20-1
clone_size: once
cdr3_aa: CSASRPGRSYNEQFF

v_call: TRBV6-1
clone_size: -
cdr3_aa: CASAPLTSGGRQGEQFF

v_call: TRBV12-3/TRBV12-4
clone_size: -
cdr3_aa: CASSSRGPSTDTQYF

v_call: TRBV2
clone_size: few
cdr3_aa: CASSGDGGFGNTIYF

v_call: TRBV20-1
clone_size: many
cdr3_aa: CSARDQLTQYF

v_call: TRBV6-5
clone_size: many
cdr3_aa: CASSRKDHEQYF

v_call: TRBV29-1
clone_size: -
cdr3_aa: CSASTGAGADTQYF

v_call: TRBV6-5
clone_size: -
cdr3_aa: CASSYQGFPEAFF

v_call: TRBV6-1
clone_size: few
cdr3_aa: CASRPGHGSYEQYF

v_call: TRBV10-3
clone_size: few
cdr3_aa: CAISSDRENKETQYF

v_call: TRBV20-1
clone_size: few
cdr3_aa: CSFLQGGVANEQFF

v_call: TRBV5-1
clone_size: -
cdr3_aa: CASTEQETQNF

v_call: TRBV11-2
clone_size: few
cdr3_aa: CASSSQFGAKFF

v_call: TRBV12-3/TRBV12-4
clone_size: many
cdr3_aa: CASSKTGGKDGYTF

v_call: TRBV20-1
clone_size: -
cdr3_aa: CSAPWQGEDTGELFF

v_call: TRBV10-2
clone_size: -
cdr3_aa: CASSDREQYF

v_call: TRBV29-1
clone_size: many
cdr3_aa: CSVLQGATDTQYF

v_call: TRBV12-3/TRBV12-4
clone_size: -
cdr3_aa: CASSPLEGSPLHF

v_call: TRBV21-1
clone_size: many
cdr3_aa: CASSTRDKTYEQYF

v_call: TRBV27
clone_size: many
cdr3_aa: CASSWDRSQETQYF

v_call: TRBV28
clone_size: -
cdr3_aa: CASSPGQAGIYGYTF

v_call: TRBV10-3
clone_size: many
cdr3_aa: CAISSTGGKTEAFF

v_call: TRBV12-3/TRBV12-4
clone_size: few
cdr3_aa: CASSFTGSTGELFF

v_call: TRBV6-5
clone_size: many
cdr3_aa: CASSYGTEAFF

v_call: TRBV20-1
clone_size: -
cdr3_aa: CSARDSTRELFF